One and the same sample provided the 15 T cell receptor beta chains below, sequenced in a study of blood T cell repertoires in COVID-19. TCRdb's copy holds only in-frame clones and misses some; the assay was immunoSEQ multiplex PCR. The table lists about 52,000 clones, around 88% of them singletons. Sequenced sample: peripheral blood. The receptors stem from an elderly woman with acute or convalescent COVID-19.

The chain is built from TRBV7-9 and TRBJ1-6, with D perhaps matching TRBD1 (6 bases). The length of the CDR3 is 14 residues. CDR1 and CDR2 (germline): SEHNR, FQNEAQ (reference sequence). The ends were cut back, 5 bases at V and 5 bases at J, with 10 bases in the middle. Here the CDR3 reads CASSRQGNNSPLHF. CDR3 nucleotides: TGTGCCAGCAGCCGGCAGGGGAATAATTCACCCCTCCACTTT.

The chain's CDR3 is CASSLGQSNQPQHF. For the CDR3, the DNA is TGTGCCAGCAGCCTTGGACAGAGCAATCAGCCCCAGCATTTT. The chain employs TRBV6-5 and TRBJ1-5, with TRBD1 as a possible D gene (6 bases). Germline V CDR1 and CDR2: MNHEY, SVGAGI. The CDR3 is 14 residues long. Trimming left V 6 bases short and J 1 base short, with 10 bases between.

The chain links TRBV9 to TRBJ1-2, with D tentatively TRBD1 (5 bases). The CDR3 is made up of 16 amino acids. Germline assignment: CDR1 SGDLS and CDR2 YYNGEE. With 0 bases removed from V and 4 bases from J, the gap between germline ends came to 16 bases. The CDR3 DNA sequence: TGTGCCAGCAGCGTAGGAGAAGGGGCGCGGATCTATGGCTACACCTTC. Protein sequence: CASSVGEGARIYGYTF.

This chain uses TRBV28 with TRBJ2-7; 8 bases line up with TRBD1. Germline loops: CDR1 MDHEN, CDR2 SYDVKM. Unmatched junction bases numbered 12, after V lost 2 bases and J lost 3 bases. There are 17 residues in the CDR3. CDR3 loop: CASSLGRTGRLVYEQYF. Written as DNA, the CDR3 is TGTGCCAGCAGTTTAGGGAGGACAGGGCGATTGGTCTACGAGCAGTACTTC.

J is TRBJ2-7 and V is TRBV27; D uncertain. The V gene lost 6 bases and the J gene lost 2 bases, with 17 bases spanning the gap. Germline assignment: CDR1 MNHEY and CDR2 SMNVEV (reference sequence). This CDR3 is 15 amino acids long. The CDR3 here is CASRSDQIPPYEQYF. For the CDR3, the DNA is TGTGCCAGCAGATCTGATCAGATCCCACCCTACGAGCAGTACTTC.

V usage is TRBV27 and J usage is TRBJ1-2; a possible D gene is TRBD1 (5 bases). CDR1 is MNHEY and CDR2 is SMNVEV in the germline V gene (reference sequence). This CDR3 comprises 13 residues. Trimming stripped 6 bases from V and 5 bases from J, with 13 bases between. This chain's CDR3 is CASRKAGGYGYTF. CDR3 nucleotides: TGTGCCAGCAGGAAGGCCGGGGGGTATGGCTACACCTTC.

This clone was seen once. The chain combines TRBV24-1 with TRBJ2-1; TRBD1 matches 10 bases. Trimming at V came to 9 bases and at J to 0 bases, leaving 10 bases not matched to a gene. This CDR3 is built from 17 residues. CDR1 is KGHDR, CDR2 SFDVKD, per germline. CDR3 DNA sequence: TGTGCCACCGGGGCGGGACAGGGGTCCAGCTCCTACAATGAGCAGTTCTTC. Translation: CATGAGQGSSSYNEQFF.

The chain couples TRBV7-9 to TRBJ1-2; no clear D. There are 14 residues in the CDR3. CDR1 and CDR2 (germline): SEHNR, FQNEAQ (reference sequence). The germline V and J ends were trimmed by 1 base and 5 bases, with 11 bases remaining between them. As DNA, the CDR3 is TGTGCCAGCAGCTTAGATAGCGGATCATATGGCTACACCTTC. It yields the protein CASSLDSGSYGYTF.

The chain recombines TRBV18 with TRBJ2-3, with a possible D match to TRBD2 (5 bases). Germline V gene sequence: CDR1 KGHSH, CDR2 LQKENI. The CDR3 consists of 14 residues. Deletions cut 6 bases from V and 4 bases from J, with 14 bases between. CDR3 in amino acids: CASSPDRTADTQYF. CDR3 coding DNA: TGTGCCAGCTCTCCCGACCGGACTGCAGATACGCAGTATTTT.

This chain joins TRBV9 and TRBJ1-2, with TRBD1 as a possible D gene (5 bases). Germline V gives CDR1 SGDLS, CDR2 YYNGEE. V lost 1 base and J 2 bases, leaving 9 bases between the germline ends. The CDR3 extends over 14 amino acids. The CDR3 bases are TGTGCCAGCAGCGTATTTGGGGGGAACTATGGCTACACCTTC. This codes for CASSVFGGNYGYTF. Combining the CDR3 with reference TRBV9 and TRBJ1-2 gives the whole variable domain DSGVTQTPKHLITATGQRVTLRCSPRSGDLSVYWYQQSLDQGLQFLIQYYNGEERAKGNILERFSAQQFPDLHSELNLSSLELGDSALYFCASSVFGGNYGYTFGSGTRLTVV.

This chain uses TRBV11-2 with TRBJ1-6, with 9 nucleotides matching TRBD1. Germline assignment: CDR1 SGHAT and CDR2 FQNNGV. CDR3 length equals 14 residues. V shed 1 base, J shed 11 bases, and the junction held 3 bases outside the gene matches. CDR3 DNA sequence: TGTGCCAGCAGCTTAGGAGGGACAGGGCCACCCCTCCACTTT. Translated, it gives CASSLGGTGPPLHF.

The rearrangement uses TRBV6-5 and TRBJ1-6; D is possibly TRBD1 (5 bases). The CDR3 has 15 residues. V lost 6 bases and J lost 9, with 18 bases in between. The V gene's germline CDR1 is MNHEY and CDR2 SVGAGI. CDR3 in DNA: TGTGCCAGCAGCTTGGACCCTCAAAGGGGTTCACCCCTCCACTTT. This gives the protein CASSLDPQRGSPLHF.

The rearrangement links TRBV10-3 to TRBJ2-3; TRBD2 aligns across 9 bases. The ends lost 2 bases at V and 5 bases at J; junction bases unmatched: 5. This CDR3 spans 15 amino acids. Germline CDR1 and CDR2: ENHRY and SYGVKD. As DNA, the CDR3 is TGTGCCATCAGTGAGGAGCGGGAGGTTAGAGATACGCAGTATTTT. It specifies CAISEEREVRDTQYF.

The genes are TRBV9 and TRBJ1-1; 10 bases fit TRBD1. V shed 0 bases and J 3 bases; nucleotides not matched to a gene: 8. Germline V gene data show CDR1 as SGDLS and CDR2 as YYNGEE. The CDR3 loop spans 17 amino acids. CDR3 DNA: TGTGCCAGCAGCGTAGTCCGGGGACAGGGGTTACACACTGAAGCTTTCTTT. It yields the protein CASSVVRGQGLHTEAFF.

For this clone: Compared with germline, one end of the junction differs, possibly owing to a read error. The chain has TRBV11-2 and TRBJ1-2; D is ambiguous. Per germline, CDR1 SGHAT and CDR2 FQNNGV. The CDR3 has 9 residues. The CDR3 sequence: CASSPGHTF. In DNA, the CDR3 is TGTGCCAGCAGCCCTGGCCACACCTTC.